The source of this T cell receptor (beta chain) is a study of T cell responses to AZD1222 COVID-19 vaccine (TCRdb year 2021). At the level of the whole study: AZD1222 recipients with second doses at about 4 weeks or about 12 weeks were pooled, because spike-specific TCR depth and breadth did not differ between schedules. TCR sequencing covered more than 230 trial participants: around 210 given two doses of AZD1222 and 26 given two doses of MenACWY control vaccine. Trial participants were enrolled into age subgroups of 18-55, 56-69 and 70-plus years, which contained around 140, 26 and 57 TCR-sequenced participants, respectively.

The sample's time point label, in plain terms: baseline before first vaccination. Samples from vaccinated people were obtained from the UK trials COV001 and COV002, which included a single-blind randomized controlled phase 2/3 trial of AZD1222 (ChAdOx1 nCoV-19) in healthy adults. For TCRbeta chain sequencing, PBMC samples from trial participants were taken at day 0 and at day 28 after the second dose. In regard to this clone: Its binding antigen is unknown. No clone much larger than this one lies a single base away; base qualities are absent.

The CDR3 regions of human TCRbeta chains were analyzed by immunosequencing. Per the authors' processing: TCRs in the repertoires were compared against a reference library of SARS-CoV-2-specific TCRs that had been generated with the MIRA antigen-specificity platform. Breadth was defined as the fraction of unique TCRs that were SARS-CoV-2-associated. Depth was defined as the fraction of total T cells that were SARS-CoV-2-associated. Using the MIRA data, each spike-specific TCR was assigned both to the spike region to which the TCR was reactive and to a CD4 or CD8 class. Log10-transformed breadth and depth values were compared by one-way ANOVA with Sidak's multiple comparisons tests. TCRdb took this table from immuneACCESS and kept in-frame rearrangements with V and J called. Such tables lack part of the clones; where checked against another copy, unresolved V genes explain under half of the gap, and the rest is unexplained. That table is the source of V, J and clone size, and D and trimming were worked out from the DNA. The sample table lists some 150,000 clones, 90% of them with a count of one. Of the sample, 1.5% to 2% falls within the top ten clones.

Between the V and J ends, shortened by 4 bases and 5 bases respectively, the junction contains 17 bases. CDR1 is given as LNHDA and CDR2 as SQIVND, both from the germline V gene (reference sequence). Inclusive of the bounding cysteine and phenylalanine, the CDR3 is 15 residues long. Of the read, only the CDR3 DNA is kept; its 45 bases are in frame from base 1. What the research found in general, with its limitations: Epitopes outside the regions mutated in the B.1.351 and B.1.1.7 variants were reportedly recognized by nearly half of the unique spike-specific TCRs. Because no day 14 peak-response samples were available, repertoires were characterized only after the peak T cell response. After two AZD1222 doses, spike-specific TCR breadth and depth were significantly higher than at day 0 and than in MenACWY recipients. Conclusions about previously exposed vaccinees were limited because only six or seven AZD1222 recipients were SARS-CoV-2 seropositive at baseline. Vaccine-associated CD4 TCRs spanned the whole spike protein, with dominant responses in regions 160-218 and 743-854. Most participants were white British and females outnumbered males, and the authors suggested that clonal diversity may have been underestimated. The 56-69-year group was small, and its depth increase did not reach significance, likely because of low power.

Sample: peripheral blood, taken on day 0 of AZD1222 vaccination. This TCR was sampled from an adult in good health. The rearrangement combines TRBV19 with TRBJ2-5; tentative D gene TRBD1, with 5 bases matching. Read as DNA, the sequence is TGTGCCAGTAGTAAGGCCAGGGCCCCCTGGGAGACCCAGTACTTC. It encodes CASSKARAPWETQYF.